Below, 26 T cell receptor beta chains from the same sample are listed, as sequenced in a study of T cell repertoires in cytomegalovirus infection. No cognate antigen is known for these TCRs. TCRdb redid the calling of the reads with MiXCR, one entry per CDR3 protein. Of 230,000 or so distinct CDR3 sequences in the sample, about 40% were seen once. The sample was CD8+ T cells from cultured PBMCs, taken from culture after CMV antigen stimulation. Receptor source: a human donor in good health (CMV status not recorded). Some clones in this sample may be carry-over from other donors' samples.

CDR3 DNA sequence: TGTGCCAGCAATTTTCCGGGACTCGTTGGATACGAGCAGTACTTC. Translating gives CASNFPGLVGYEQYF. V is TRBV6-1 and J is TRBJ2-7, with D possibly TRBD2 on 6 matching bases. Germline loops: CDR1 MNHNS, CDR2 SASEGT. The CDR3 contains 15 residues. V gave up 7 bases and J gave up 4 bases, with 20 bases separating them.

This clonotype was observed many times. The chain joins TRBV27 to TRBJ1-1, with unresolved D. With 1 base removed from V and 3 bases from J, the gap between germline ends came to 6 bases. CDR1 is MNHEY and CDR2 is SMNVEV in the germline V gene (reference sequence). The CDR3 runs 13 residues. Here the CDR3 reads CASSLYPYTEAFF. The CDR3 nucleotides read TGTGCCAGCAGTTTATATCCTTACACTGAAGCTTTCTTT.

The chain couples TRBV18 to TRBJ1-5, with 9 positions matching TRBD1. J was trimmed by 7 bases and V by 3 bases; bases with no gene match: 7. This CDR3 spans 15 amino acids. Germline assignment: CDR1 KGHSH and CDR2 LQKENI. As DNA, the CDR3 is TGTGCCAGCTCACCCCGACAGGGGGTAGGGCAGCCCCAGCATTTT. Residues: CASSPRQGVGQPQHF.

The chain joins TRBV12-3 or TRBV12-4 to TRBJ2-7, with TRBD1 identical over 7 bases. This CDR3 has 13 residues. J lost 2 bases, V lost 3 bases, and 1 base had no gene match. The CDR3 DNA reads as TGTGCCAGCAGTTTTACAGGGGCCTACGAGCAGTACTTC. It encodes CASSFTGAYEQYF.

This clonotype was seen only a few times. The chain recombines TRBV28 with TRBJ2-6, with 11 bases that match TRBD1. The trim removed 5 bases at V and 1 base at J, leaving 7 bases unmatched. Germline CDR1 and CDR2: MDHEN and SYDVKM. This CDR3 is 18 amino acids long. The CDR3 DNA reads TGTGCCAGCAGTCCCTGGGGGACAGGGGGTTCTGGGGCCAACGTCCTGACTTTC. Residues: CASSPWGTGGSGANVLTF.

Comments on this clonotype: A much larger clone lies a single base off, so this may be a read error. CDR3 DNA: TGTGCCAGCAGTTTAAGGTCAGCGGGGGCCAACGCCCTGACTTTC. It translates to CASSLRSAGANALTF. The chain carries TRBV7-8 and TRBJ2-6, with 8 bases matching TRBD2. Germline CDR1 and CDR2: SGHVS and FQNEAQ. There are 15 residues in the CDR3.

This chain uses TRBV12-3 or TRBV12-4 with TRBJ2-1; D is unresolved. V lost 2 bases to trimming and J lost 6 bases, with 17 bases between them. This CDR3 region has 16 residues. The chain's CDR3 is CASSLLVAGRSNEQFF. The CDR3 region has the DNA TGTGCCAGCAGTTTACTTGTGGCAGGTCGTTCCAATGAGCAGTTCTTC.

In DNA form, the CDR3 reads TGTGCCAGCAGCGCAGAGGAGGGACAGGACACAGATACGCAGTATTTT. Its translation is CASSAEEGQDTDTQYF. The chain couples TRBV9 to TRBJ2-3, with 8 bases lining up with TRBD1. The CDR3 totals 16 residues. Germline-derived CDR1 and CDR2 are SGDLS and YYNGEE. With V trimmed by 3 bases and J by 2 bases, 8 bases remained unmatched. Variable domain in full (rest from reference TRBV9 and TRBJ2-3): DSGVTQTPKHLITATGQRVTLRCSPRSGDLSVYWYQQSLDQGLQFLIQYYNGEERAKGNILERFSAQQFPDLHSELNLSSLELGDSALYFCASSAEEGQDTDTQYFGPGTRLTVL.

V usage is TRBV9 and J usage is TRBJ2-1; D may match TRBD1 or TRBD2 (5 bases each). The CDR3 is 15 amino acids. Germline CDR1 SGDLS, CDR2 YYNGEE. V lost 1 base and J lost 6, with 14 bases in between. The CDR3 is CASSVQRDAANEQFF. CDR3 bases: TGTGCCAGCAGCGTACAAAGGGACGCGGCCAATGAGCAGTTCTTC.

This clonotype was detected only a few times. The genes are TRBV29-1 and TRBJ2-7, with a weak D call TRBD1 (5 bases). Trimming took 4 bases from V and 2 from J, leaving 12 bases between them. The CDR3 has 13 amino acids. CDR1 is SQVTM, CDR2 ANQGSEA, per germline. The CDR3 DNA reads TGCAGCGTTGTGTCAGGGCCCACCTACGAGCAGTACTTC. This gives the protein CSVVSGPTYEQYF.

This clonotype was seen only a few times. The chain is built from TRBV7-9 and TRBJ2-4, with 9 bases identical to TRBD1. Germline lookup yields CDR1 SEHNR and CDR2 FQNEAQ (reference sequence). Germline trimming cut 4 bases from V and 0 bases from J; bases unmatched to any gene: 4. The CDR3 sequence is 16 residues long. The CDR3 DNA reads as TGTGCCAGCAGCTCGGGACAGGGCAGAGCCAAAAACATTCAGTACTTC. Translated: CASSSGQGRAKNIQYF.

The table lists this clonotype with many counts. The chain recombines TRBV7-8 with TRBJ2-5; 10 bases map to TRBD2. Germline values: CDR1 SGHVS, CDR2 FQNEAQ. The CDR3 is made up of 17 amino acids. The junction had 9 bases not matched to a gene; V was cut back by 0 bases and J by 5 bases. The CDR3 loop is CASSLAWSSGRYETQYF. CDR3 sequence (DNA): TGTGCCAGCAGCTTAGCGTGGTCTAGCGGGAGATATGAGACCCAGTACTTC.

This sequence joins TRBV7-8 and TRBJ2-1; 10 nucleotides align to TRBD2. Germline V gene data show CDR1 as SGHVS and CDR2 as FQNEAQ. The junction had 8 bases not matched to a gene; V was cut back by 1 base and J by 8 bases. The CDR3 runs to 16 residues. This chain's CDR3 is CASSLVAVAGGDEQFF. CDR3 coding DNA: TGTGCCAGCAGCTTAGTCGCAGTAGCGGGAGGTGATGAGCAGTTCTTC.

This clonotype showed up just once. The gene calls are TRBV6-5 and TRBJ2-1; no reliable D call. Looked up from germline, CDR1 is MNHEY and CDR2 is SVGAGI. The V end lost 6 bases, the J end lost 0 bases, and 12 bases lay between the germline ends. There are 15 residues in the CDR3. The CDR3 region is CASRLTESSYNEQFF. CDR3 DNA: TGTGCCAGCAGACTTACAGAGAGCTCCTACAATGAGCAGTTCTTC.

This clonotype was found a few times. This chain links TRBV27 with TRBJ2-7, with 9 bases that match TRBD2. Germline CDR1 MNHEY, CDR2 SMNVEV (reference sequence). The CDR3 covers 17 residues. After removal of 7 bases from V and 2 bases from J, the junction contained 15 bases not matched to a gene. The CDR3 loop reads CASTPGSGSNRPYEQYF. The CDR3 bases are TGTGCCAGCACCCCTGGTAGCGGGAGTAATAGACCCTACGAGCAGTACTTC.

This clonotype was seen a handful of times. The chain combines TRBV7-9 with TRBJ2-2, with D perhaps TRBD1 (7 bases). The CDR3 length is 17 residues. CDR1 and CDR2 from the germline V gene are SEHNR and FQNEAQ (reference sequence). Trimming stripped 5 bases from V and 3 bases from J, with 19 bases between. The CDR3 region is CASSRPGGTDYTGELFF. Written as DNA, the CDR3 is TGTGCCAGCAGCCGCCCCGGCGGGACAGATTACACCGGGGAGCTGTTTTTT. Full variable domain (rest looked up from reference TRBV7-9 and TRBJ2-2): DTGVSQNPRHKITKRGQNVTFRCDPISEHNRLYWYRQTLGQGPEFLTYFQNEAQLEKSRLLSDRFSAERPKGSFSTLEIQRTEQGDSAMYLCASSRPGGTDYTGELFFGEGSRLTVL.

The chain links TRBV4-2 to TRBJ2-3; D is perhaps TRBD2 (7 bases). This CDR3 has 15 amino acids. Germline CDR1 reads LGHNA; CDR2 reads YNFKEQ. The V end was cut by 0 bases, the J end by 6 bases, with 13 bases between. CDR3 sequence (DNA): TGTGCCAGCAGCCAAGAGAGGGGGGGAGTGGATACGCAGTATTTT. It codes for CASSQERGGVDTQYF.

V gene TRBV27 combines with J gene TRBJ2-5; D gene unclear. The germline gives CDR1 MNHEY, CDR2 SMNVEV (reference sequence). V gave up 5 bases and J gave up 5 bases, with 12 bases separating them. This CDR3 contains 13 residues. The CDR3 region is CASSRWGDETQYF. The CDR3 DNA reads TGTGCCAGCAGTAGGTGGGGTGACGAGACCCAGTACTTC.

The V call is TRBV6-6, the J call TRBJ1-2, with D possibly TRBD1 on 5 matching bases. Germline V gene data show CDR1 as MNHNY and CDR2 as SVGAGI (reference sequence). CDR3 size: 16 residues. The V end was cut by 10 bases, the J end by 0 bases, with 21 bases between. CDR3 protein: CAIAGTELDTNYGYTF. CDR3 DNA: TGTGCCATCGCCGGGACGGAACTCGATACTAACTATGGCTACACCTTC.

The chain recombines TRBV19 with TRBJ2-1; D may correspond to TRBD1 or TRBD2 (6 bases each). The V and J ends lost 5 bases and 3 bases respectively, with 20 bases between them. Germline V gene data show CDR1 as LNHDA and CDR2 as SQIVND (reference sequence). This CDR3 comprises 17 residues. The CDR3 loop reads CASSGGTILRGYNEQFF. The CDR3 DNA follows: TGTGCCAGTAGTGGCGGGACAATTTTAAGGGGCTACAATGAGCAGTTCTTC.

The chain carries TRBV7-8 and TRBJ1-5; 7 bases align to TRBD1. After removal of 7 bases from V and 1 base from J, the junction contained 7 bases not matched to a gene. Germline CDR1 SGHVS, CDR2 FQNEAQ. The CDR3 totals 15 residues. CDR3 sequence: CASNRGPKSNQPQHF. In DNA form, the CDR3 reads TGTGCCAGCAATAGGGGGCCCAAAAGCAATCAGCCCCAGCATTTT.

This chain links TRBV29-1 with TRBJ2-1, with 12 bases identical to TRBD2. The V gene's germline CDR1 is SQVTM and CDR2 ANQGSEA. V lost 7 bases and J lost 0; bases outside the gene matches: 19. CDR3 size: 20 residues. The DNA for the CDR3 is TGCAGCGCCCCTCTATCCCCCCTAGCGGGAGGGTTAAGCTCCTACAATGAGCAGTTCTTC. Translation gives CSAPLSPLAGGLSSYNEQFF.

This clonotype was counted between two and nine times. This chain joins TRBV7-9 and TRBJ2-2, with 9 bases that match TRBD1. This CDR3 spans 17 amino acids. The germline gives CDR1 SEHNR, CDR2 FQNEAQ (reference sequence). V trimming: 5 bases; J trimming: 4 bases; junction bases outside the gene matches: 11. The CDR3 region has the DNA TGTGCCAGCAGCATCCCGGGACAGGGTTCGAGCACCGGGGAGCTGTTTTTT. Encoded protein: CASSIPGQGSSTGELFF.

The rearrangement links TRBV11-2 to TRBJ1-1; weak D call: TRBD1 (5 bases). CDR1 and CDR2 from the germline V gene are SGHAT and FQNNGV. Trimming left V 3 bases short and J 5 bases short, with 22 bases between. The CDR3 is made up of 17 amino acids. Here the CDR3 reads CASSFWQGVHVGTEAFF. The CDR3 nucleotides are TGTGCCAGCAGCTTTTGGCAGGGCGTCCATGTGGGGACTGAAGCTTTCTTT.

Written as DNA, the CDR3 is TGTGCTAGCCGTCCCTCCGGGACTAGCAACTCCGATGAGCAGTTCTTC. Its protein is CASRPSGTSNSDEQFF. V and J are TRBV7-7 and TRBJ2-1; 9 positions agree with TRBD2. Per germline, CDR1 SSHAT and CDR2 FNYEAQ (reference sequence). The CDR3 runs to 16 residues.

The V gene is TRBV7-9, the J gene TRBJ1-2; D remains ambiguous. Germline-derived CDR1 and CDR2 are SEHNR and FQNEAQ (reference sequence). The CDR3 length is 16 residues. The germline V and J ends were trimmed by 3 bases and 2 bases, with 16 bases remaining between them. The CDR3 spells CASSFWMEGWNYGYTF. CDR3 bases: TGTGCCAGCAGCTTTTGGATGGAGGGCTGGAACTATGGCTACACCTTC.